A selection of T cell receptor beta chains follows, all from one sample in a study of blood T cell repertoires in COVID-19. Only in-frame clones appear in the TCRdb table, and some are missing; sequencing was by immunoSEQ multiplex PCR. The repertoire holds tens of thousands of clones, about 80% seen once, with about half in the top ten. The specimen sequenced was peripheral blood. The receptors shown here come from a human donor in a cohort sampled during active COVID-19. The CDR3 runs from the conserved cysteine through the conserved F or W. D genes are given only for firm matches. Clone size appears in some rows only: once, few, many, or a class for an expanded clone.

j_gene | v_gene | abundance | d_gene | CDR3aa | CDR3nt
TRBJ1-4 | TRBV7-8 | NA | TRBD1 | CASSIGTVYEKLFF | TGTGCCAGCAGCATTGGGACAGTTTATGAAAAACTGTTTTTT
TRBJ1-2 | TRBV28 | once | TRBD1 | CASSPQGFGYTF | TGTGCCAGCAGTCCACAGGGGTTTGGCTACACCTTC
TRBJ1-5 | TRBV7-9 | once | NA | CASSSPFSNQPQHF | TGTGCCAGCAGCTCCCCTTTTAGCAATCAGCCCCAGCATTTT
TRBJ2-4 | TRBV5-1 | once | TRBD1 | CASAKGQAGNIQYF | TGCGCCAGCGCGAAGGGACAGGCAGGGAACATTCAGTACTTC
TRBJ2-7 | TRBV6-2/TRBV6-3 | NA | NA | CASSSPGQAYEQYF | TGTGCCAGCAGCTCCCCAGGACAAGCCTACGAGCAGTACTTC
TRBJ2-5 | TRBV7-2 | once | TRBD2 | CASSLAGGALETQYF | TGTGCCAGCAGCTTAGCGGGAGGGGCCCTAGAGACCCAGTACTTC
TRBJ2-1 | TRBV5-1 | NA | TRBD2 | CASSPNPSGSAGWEQFF | TGCGCCAGCAGCCCAAATCCTAGCGGGAGCGCGGGTTGGGAGCAGTTCTTC
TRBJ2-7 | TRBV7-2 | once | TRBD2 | CASSLVSSGSYEQYF | TGTGCCAGCAGCCTCGTGTCCAGCGGGAGTTACGAGCAGTACTTC
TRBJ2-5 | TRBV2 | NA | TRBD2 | CASSGPSGRSQETQYF | TGTGCCAGCAGTGGCCCTAGCGGGCGATCCCAAGAGACCCAGTACTTC
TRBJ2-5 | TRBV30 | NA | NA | CAWSDQGFYETQYF | TGTGCCTGGAGCGACCAGGGGTTTTACGAGACCCAGTACTTC
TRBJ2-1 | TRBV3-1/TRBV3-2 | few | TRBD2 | CASSQEYGTSFSGNEQFF | TGTGCCAGCAGCCAAGAATATGGGACTAGTTTCTCAGGCAATGAGCAGTTCTTC
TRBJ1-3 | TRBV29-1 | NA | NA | CSVAPSSGNTIYF | TGCAGCGTTGCTCCTTCTTCTGGAAACACCATATATTTT
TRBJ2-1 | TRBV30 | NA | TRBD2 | CAWSGVTGGPHNEQFF | TGTGCCTGGAGTGGCGTCACGGGGGGGCCCCACAATGAGCAGTTCTTC
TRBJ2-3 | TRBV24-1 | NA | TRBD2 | CATSPGGGISGLSDTQYF | TGTGCCACCAGTCCTGGAGGAGGGATTAGCGGGCTCTCCGATACGCAGTATTTT
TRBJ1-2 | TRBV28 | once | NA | CASSLGQGRGGYTF | TGTGCCAGCAGTTTGGGGCAGGGGCGAGGTGGCTACACCTTC
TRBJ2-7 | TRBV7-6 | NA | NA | CAAEQGYEQYF | TGTGCAGCTGAACAGGGCTACGAGCAGTACTTC